Sequencing of this T cell receptor beta chain was carried out in a study of lymphopenia after photon versus proton radiotherapy. The data were produced by immunoSEQ multiplex PCR, yet TCRdb's version contains in-frame clones alone and is incomplete. The data contain tens of thousands of clones, approximately 84% of them singletons. This clone showed up just a few times. V gave up 7 bases and J gave up 2 bases, with 16 bases separating them. Germline lookup yields CDR1 SGHDN and CDR2 FVKESK. There are 15 residues in the CDR3. The sequencing here drew on peripheral blood, taken from a patient treated with proton-based radiotherapy. The genes are TRBV14 and TRBJ2-3; tentative D call: TRBD2 (6 bases). The sequence was collected from a man aged 60-69 years with pancreatic cancer. The CDR3, as DNA: TGTGCCAGCAAGCCAGTGGGAGGCTACACAGATACGCAGTATTTT. It specifies CASKPVGGYTDTQYF.